Below are 30 T cell receptor beta chains sequenced from a single sample in a study of technical replicates of blood from several donors. Sequencing used immunoSEQ multiplex PCR; TCRdb keeps in-frame clones, though not all of them. The data contain about 89,000 clones, roughly 94% of them singletons. Specimen: T cells isolated from PBMCs. The origin of the receptors is a human donor in good health.

The rearrangement joins TRBV5-4 to TRBJ2-7; 8 positions agree with TRBD1. This CDR3 is 15 amino acids long. After removal of 2 bases from V and 1 base from J, the junction contained 5 bases not matched to a gene. Germline-derived CDR1 and CDR2 are SGHNT and YYREEE (reference sequence). The CDR3 coding sequence is TGTGCCAGCAGCTTTGGCAGGGGGCTATCCTACGAGCAGTACTTC. It translates to CASSFGRGLSYEQYF.

The chain is built from TRBV6-6 and TRBJ2-7, with 11 positions matching TRBD1. CDR3 length: 16 amino acids. The germline V gene encodes CDR1 MNHNY and CDR2 SVGAGI (reference sequence). The ends lost 5 bases at V and 2 bases at J; junction bases unmatched: 8. CDR3 loop: CASSVNPGQGAYEQYF. DNA for the CDR3: TGTGCCAGCAGTGTTAATCCGGGACAGGGGGCCTACGAGCAGTACTTC.

The chain recombines TRBV18 with TRBJ1-4; maybe TRBD1 (6 bases). Between the trimmed V and J ends, which lost 6 bases and 7 bases, there was a span of 18 bases. The CDR3 spans 15 residues. Germline V gene sequence: CDR1 KGHSH, CDR2 LQKENI. In DNA, the CDR3 is TGTGCCAGCTCCCCAAGTTTGGGACAACCTGAAAAACTGTTTTTT. Protein sequence: CASSPSLGQPEKLFF.

The J gene is TRBJ2-7, the V gene TRBV30, with a possible D match to TRBD2 (6 bases). The germline gives CDR1 GTSNPN, CDR2 SVGIG (reference sequence). The CDR3 loop spans 13 amino acids. V was shortened by 4 bases and J by 5 bases, with 15 bases between the two germline ends. CDR3: CAWTSHPGDEQYF. The CDR3 DNA follows: TGTGCCTGGACGTCCCACCCGGGGGACGAGCAGTACTTC.

In DNA form, the CDR3 reads TGTGCCAGCAGTGAACGGACAGGGGCTTATGGCTACACCTTC. Protein sequence: CASSERTGAYGYTF. This sequence joins TRBV6-5 and TRBJ1-2; 9 positions agree with TRBD1. J gave up 5 bases and V 5 bases, and 6 bases lay outside the gene matches. Germline V gives CDR1 MNHEY, CDR2 SVGAGI. The CDR3 covers 14 residues.

The chain links TRBV11-3 to TRBJ2-3; 9 positions agree with TRBD1. Germline V CDR1 and CDR2: SGHNT, YENEEA. This CDR3 has 17 residues. J lost 0 bases, V lost 1 base, and 5 bases had no gene match. CDR3 protein: CASSLGRGTGSTDTQYF. The CDR3 nucleotides are TGTGCCAGCAGCTTAGGTAGGGGGACAGGGAGCACAGATACGCAGTATTTT.

The chain joins TRBV7-9 to TRBJ1-3, with 8 bases aligning to TRBD1. Germline V lookup: CDR1 SEHNR, CDR2 FQNEAQ (reference sequence). J was trimmed by 6 bases and V by 6 bases; bases with no gene match: 10. The CDR3 totals 15 residues. CDR3 nucleotide sequence: TGTGCCAGCAGTTCAAATGGACAGGGAACAAACACCATATATTTT. Translated, it gives CASSSNGQGTNTIYF.

This clone was seen just once. CDR3 DNA sequence: TGCGCCAGCAGCTTGTTGGGGGCTCGAGCGGTCTCGGAGACCCAGTACTTC. It codes for CASSLLGARAVSETQYF. V and J are TRBV5-1 and TRBJ2-5, with D possibly TRBD1 on 6 matching bases. The V gene's germline CDR1 is SGHRS and CDR2 YFSETQ. CDR3 length: 17 amino acids. V dropped 1 base and J dropped 5 bases, with 21 bases sitting between them.

The rearrangement links TRBV30 to TRBJ2-7, with no clear D. Germline V gene data show CDR1 as GTSNPN and CDR2 as SVGIG (reference sequence). V lost 0 bases and J 3 bases, leaving 9 bases between the germline ends. This CDR3 has 13 amino acids. The CDR3 spells CAWSVQENYEQYF. The CDR3 bases are TGTGCCTGGAGTGTACAAGAAAACTACGAGCAGTACTTC.

The count of this clone is one. The genes are TRBV29-1 and TRBJ1-1, with TRBD1 as a possible D gene (5 bases). Trimming stripped 7 bases from V and 7 bases from J, with 13 bases between. Germline assignment: CDR1 SQVTM and CDR2 ANQGSEA. The CDR3 contains 11 residues. The DNA for the CDR3 is TGCAGCGATGGGGCCGTCAGTGAAGCTTTCTTT. This translates into CSDGAVSEAFF.

The V and J genes are TRBV10-1 and TRBJ1-1; D might be TRBD1 (5 bases). The CDR3 sequence is 14 residues long. The ends were cut back, 3 bases at V and 11 bases at J, with 19 bases in the middle. Germline values: CDR1 WNHNN, CDR2 SYGVQD (reference sequence). The DNA for the CDR3 is TGCGCCAGCAGTGATAATCGGGACTGGGTACGGGCTTTCTTT. Residues: CASSDNRDWVRAFF.

The V and J genes are TRBV29-1 and TRBJ1-3; D call uncertain. The germline V and J ends were trimmed by 6 bases and 0 bases, with 9 bases remaining between them. Germline CDR1 is SQVTM and CDR2 is ANQGSEA. This CDR3 is built from 13 residues. The CDR3 DNA is TGCAGCGTGGCCGTCGACTCTGGAAACACCATATATTTT. This encodes CSVAVDSGNTIYF.

The V gene is TRBV10-3, the J gene TRBJ2-7; 9 bases are a match to TRBD1. The germline V gene has CDR1 ENHRY and CDR2 SYGVKD. The CDR3 is made up of 17 amino acids. V gave up 0 bases and J gave up 3 bases; unmatched junction bases: 9. The CDR3 nucleotides are TGTGCCATCAGTGAGTCCTGGCCGGGACAGGGAAGCTACGAGCAGTACTTC. Its translation is CAISESWPGQGSYEQYF.

This clone appeared once. The V gene is TRBV11-3, the J gene TRBJ2-7; perhaps TRBD1 as D (6 bases). This CDR3 has 13 residues. The germline CDR1 and CDR2 sequences are SGHNT and YENEEA. V was clipped by 1 base and J by 3 bases, with 7 bases between them. The CDR3 coding sequence is TGTGCCAGCAGCTTAGGACAGGACTACGAGCAGTACTTC. It is translated as CASSLGQDYEQYF.

The chain employs TRBV6-1 and TRBJ1-1, with D tentatively TRBD1 (6 bases). The CDR3 covers 14 residues. V dropped 1 base and J dropped 1 base, with 7 bases sitting between them. Germline V gives CDR1 MNHNS, CDR2 SASEGT. The DNA of the CDR3 is TGTGCCAGCAGTGAAGGCAGGGGGAACACTGAAGCTTTCTTT. Protein product: CASSEGRGNTEAFF.

V gene TRBV6-5 combines with J gene TRBJ1-2; D possibly corresponds to TRBD1 (6 bases). The CDR3 is 14 amino acids. Trimming took 10 bases from V and 3 from J, leaving 18 bases between them. CDR1 is MNHEY and CDR2 is SVGAGI in the germline V gene. This CDR3 reads CATKRGSTDYGYTF. Written as DNA, the CDR3 is TGTGCCACCAAAAGGGGGTCCACCGACTATGGCTACACCTTC.

The V and J genes are TRBV7-9 and TRBJ2-5; 11 nucleotides match TRBD2. V gave up 9 bases and J gave up 5 bases; unmatched junction bases: 8. Germline assignment: CDR1 SEHNR and CDR2 FQNEAQ (reference sequence). The CDR3 loop spans 14 amino acids. This chain's CDR3 is CASTELAGGETQYF. The CDR3 region has the DNA TGTGCCAGTACGGAGCTAGCGGGAGGCGAGACCCAGTACTTC.

Turning to this clone: It is unclear where the CDR3 begins or ends on the DNA, so no DNA is shown, and the CDR3 is as TCRdb lists it. The CDR3 reads CASGLGTGQGATEAFF. This chain connects TRBV12-5 to TRBJ1-1; no DNA check was done on the table's D call, TRBD1. CDR1 is LGHNT, CDR2 FRNRAP, per germline. Inclusive of both ends, the CDR3 amounts to 16 amino acids.

This chain uses TRBV11-2 with TRBJ2-7; D unclear. Germline CDR1 and CDR2: SGHAT and FQNNGV. V lost 2 bases, J lost 0 bases, and 2 bases lay in between. CDR3 size: 12 residues. The CDR3 DNA is TGTGCCAGCAGCTTACGCTCCTACGAGCAGTACTTC. Translated: CASSLRSYEQYF.

This clone came up once. This chain uses TRBV2 with TRBJ2-2; 11 bases align to TRBD2. The V gene's germline CDR1 is SNHLY and CDR2 FYNNEI. V gave up 6 bases and J gave up 1 base; unmatched junction bases: 7. The CDR3 covers 17 residues. CDR3 loop: CASRDRLAGKNTGELFF. For the CDR3, the DNA is TGTGCCAGCAGGGATAGACTAGCGGGGAAGAACACCGGGGAGCTGTTTTTT.

V usage is TRBV9 and J usage is TRBJ2-1; maybe TRBD1 (5 bases). Germline CDR1 is SGDLS and CDR2 is YYNGEE. This CDR3 spans 14 amino acids. V lost 3 bases, J lost 1 base, and 8 bases lay in between. CDR3 nucleotide sequence: TGTGCCAGCAGCGGCAGGGTTTCCTACAATGAGCAGTTCTTC. Its protein product is CASSGRVSYNEQFF.

The chain combines TRBV19 with TRBJ1-2, with D possibly TRBD1 on 6 matching bases. The CDR3 is made up of 17 amino acids. Trimming took off 3 bases at V and 6 bases at J, with 23 bases between the two ends. The V gene's germline CDR1 is LNHDA and CDR2 SQIVND (reference sequence). The CDR3 loop is CASSIPPPLGHTDGYTF. CDR3 bases: TGTGCCAGTAGTATCCCCCCACCTCTGGGACATACTGATGGCTACACCTTC.

V and J are TRBV6-1 and TRBJ2-6; possibly TRBD2 for D (6 bases). CDR1 MNHNS and CDR2 SASEGT come from the germline V gene. The V end lost 3 bases, the J end lost 4 bases, and 13 bases lay between the germline ends. The CDR3 sequence is 16 residues long. CDR3 residues: CASSEGGVAGANVLTF. The CDR3 nucleotides are TGTGCCAGCAGTGAGGGCGGGGTGGCCGGGGCCAACGTCCTGACTTTC.

V usage is TRBV7-2 and J usage is TRBJ2-2; D perhaps matches TRBD2 (6 bases). V lost 3 bases and J lost 5, with 13 bases in between. The CDR3 runs to 15 residues. Germline loops: CDR1 SGHTA, CDR2 FQGNSA. CDR3 nucleotide sequence: TGTGCCAGCAGCTTCGCAGGGAGGTTAACCGGGGAGCTGTTTTTT. Translation: CASSFAGRLTGELFF.

The chain recombines TRBV6-6 with TRBJ2-5, with D perhaps matching TRBD1 (6 bases). This CDR3 is 13 amino acids long. The V end lost 7 bases, the J end lost 5 bases, and 14 bases lay between the germline ends. From germline, CDR1 is MNHNY and CDR2 SVGAGI (reference sequence). CDR3 DNA sequence: TGTGCCAGCACCGCCGGGACAATGGAGACCCAGTACTTC. It codes for CASTAGTMETQYF.

The J gene is TRBJ2-6, the V gene TRBV19; 8 bases map to TRBD1. The CDR3 runs 17 residues. Unmatched junction bases numbered 6, after V lost 5 bases and J lost 0 bases. Looked up from germline, CDR1 is LNHDA and CDR2 is SQIVND (reference sequence). CDR3 in amino acids: CASSPLTGDSGANVLTF. The CDR3 region has the DNA TGTGCCAGTAGTCCATTGACAGGGGACTCTGGGGCCAACGTCCTGACTTTC.

This rearrangement joins TRBV12-5 to TRBJ2-1, with 9 bases lining up with TRBD1. In germline, CDR1 is LGHNT, CDR2 FRNRAP. The CDR3 runs 18 residues. Unmatched junction bases numbered 10, after V lost 2 bases and J lost 2 bases. The CDR3 region has the DNA TGTGCTAGTGGTTTGATTGGGACAGGGCATTCTGCCTACAATGAGCAGTTCTTC. Its protein is CASGLIGTGHSAYNEQFF.

The chain links TRBV11-2 to TRBJ1-2; a weak D match, TRBD1 (6 bases). Germline CDR1 SGHAT, CDR2 FQNNGV. Between the trimmed V and J ends, which lost 4 bases and 6 bases, there was a span of 21 bases. The CDR3 consists of 16 residues. The CDR3 sequence: CASSSLGRPRGHGYTF. Written as DNA, the CDR3 is TGTGCCAGCAGCTCCCTTGGACGACCCAGGGGCCATGGCTACACCTTC.

This chain links TRBV9 with TRBJ1-1; maybe TRBD1 (6 bases). The CDR3 totals 13 residues. V was cut by 4 bases and J by 5 bases, with 12 bases left in between. The V gene's germline CDR1 is SGDLS and CDR2 YYNGEE. The CDR3 coding sequence is TGTGCCAGCAGCCTAACAGGGAGTACTGAAGCTTTCTTT. This gives the protein CASSLTGSTEAFF.

This chain uses TRBV5-1 with TRBJ2-3, with TRBD2 identical over 9 bases. V gave up 3 bases and J gave up 5 bases; unmatched junction bases: 10. The CDR3 contains 16 residues. CDR1 is SGHRS, CDR2 YFSETQ, per germline. The CDR3 DNA follows: TGCGCCAGCAGCTCCCTAAGCGGGAGGAAGGAAGATACGCAGTATTTT. Amino acids: CASSSLSGRKEDTQYF.